Following are 29 T cell receptor beta chains from one sample sequenced in a study of early T cells in non-severe SARS-CoV-2 infection. From the 5' RACE reads, TCRdb called clonotypes with MiXCR, one entry per CDR3 protein. Here the sample spans around 50,000 distinct CDR3 sequences, under 14% being singletons. Sequenced material: whole blood. The receptor source for this set is an adult who was a healthcare worker with PCR-confirmed SARS-CoV-2 infection or an uninfected control (not recorded which).

Ten or more counts support this clonotype. The chain has TRBV2 and TRBJ2-7; 12 nucleotides line up with TRBD1. The CDR3 has 14 amino acids. The V and J ends lost 8 bases and 6 bases, in that order; junction bases with no gene match: 8. Germline-derived CDR1 and CDR2 are SNHLY and FYNNEI. CDR3 nucleotides: TGTGCCAGCCCCTCGGGACAGGGGGCGCGCGAGCAGTACTTC. The encoded protein is CASPSGQGAREQYF.

This clonotype appeared many times. At one boundary the junction diverges from the germline segment, which might be a read error. The chain links TRBV29-1 to TRBJ2-3; 13 nucleotides agree with TRBD2. The CDR3 totals 15 residues. Germline values: CDR1 SQVTM, CDR2 ANQGSEA. The CDR3 DNA reads as TGCAGCGTCGAAGGACTAGCGGGAGACACAGATACGCAGTATTTT. It codes for CSVEGLAGDTDTQYF.

The gene calls are TRBV2 and TRBJ1-1; weak D call: TRBD1 (5 bases). Germline V CDR1 and CDR2: SNHLY, FYNNEI. The ends were cut back, 0 bases at V and 7 bases at J, with 12 bases in the middle. The CDR3 consists of 14 residues. The CDR3 DNA is TGTGCCAGCAGTGAAGCGGGGGGTTTGGATGAAGCTTTCTTT. Protein sequence: CASSEAGGLDEAFF.

This chain uses TRBV6-1 with TRBJ2-7; the D is unclear. Germline V gene lookup returns CDR1 MNHNS and CDR2 SASEGT. V lost 1 base, J lost 2 bases, and 12 bases lay in between. CDR3 length: 15 residues. The CDR3 bases are TGTGCCAGCAGTGAAGGAGACACTACAACCTACGAGCAGTACTTC. This sequence encodes CASSEGDTTTYEQYF.

The table lists this clonotype with a few counts. This chain connects TRBV5-6 to TRBJ1-2; 7 bases match TRBD1. Germline V gene lookup returns CDR1 SGHDT and CDR2 YYEEEE. Trimming took 0 bases from V and 6 from J; bases not matched to a gene: 2. The CDR3 spans 13 residues. The DNA for the CDR3 is TGTGCCAGCAGCTTGGTAGGGGGCGATGGCTACACCTTC. Residues: CASSLVGGDGYTF.

The sample holds many counts of this clonotype. J is TRBJ1-2 and V is TRBV28; perhaps TRBD1 as D (5 bases). The CDR3 consists of 12 residues. Germline-derived CDR1 and CDR2 are MDHEN and SYDVKM. V was cut by 5 bases and J by 8 bases, with 12 bases left in between. The CDR3: CASSTGTLGYTF. As DNA, the CDR3 is TGTGCCAGCAGTACCGGGACTTTAGGCTACACCTTC.

This clonotype was counted between two and nine times. The rearrangement links TRBV28 to TRBJ2-3; 8 bases line up with TRBD1. Germline CDR1 reads MDHEN; CDR2 reads SYDVKM. Trimming removed 5 bases from V and 11 bases from J; junction bases left unmatched: 18. CDR3 length: 16 amino acids. CDR3 DNA sequence: TGTGCCAGCAGTCTCCCGGGGACAGGATTCATGAGGGAGCAGTATTTT. Its translation: CASSLPGTGFMREQYF.

Comment on this clonotype: A junction end diverges from the germline sequence, so it may reflect a read error. The rearrangement uses TRBV2 and TRBJ2-4, with D uncertain. Germline V CDR1 and CDR2: SNHLY, FYNNEI. The CDR3 is 11 residues long. The CDR3 protein is CASSEGRVHHF. The DNA of the CDR3 is TGTGCCAGCAGTGAAGGCCGGGTGCACCACTTC. The full variable domain, with the rest looked up from reference TRBV2 and TRBJ2-4, is EPEVTQTPSHQVTQMGQEVILRCVPISNHLYFYWYRQILGQKVEFLVSFYNNEISEKSEIFDDQFSVERPDGSNFTLKIRSTKLEDSAMYFCASSEGRVHHFGAGTRLSVL.

The gene calls are TRBV15 and TRBJ1-4; tentative D call: TRBD1 (5 bases). V dropped 4 bases and J dropped 8 bases, with 17 bases sitting between them. The CDR3 is 15 amino acids. CDR1 and CDR2 from the germline V gene are LNHNV and YYDKDF (reference sequence). CDR3 residues: CATSTRGVIGEKLFF. DNA for the CDR3: TGTGCCACCAGCACTCGGGGGGTCATAGGAGAAAAACTGTTTTTT.

This clonotype was found many times. This chain connects TRBV10-3 to TRBJ2-7; D is perhaps TRBD1 (5 bases). Trimming pared 8 bases from V and 4 bases from J, leaving 15 bases between. The CDR3 extends over 13 amino acids. Germline V gene lookup returns CDR1 ENHRY and CDR2 SYGVKD. The CDR3: CAISVQGGYEQYF. The DNA of the CDR3 is TGTGCCATCTCGGTCCAGGGTGGGTACGAGCAGTACTTC.

The chain joins TRBV5-4 to TRBJ2-4; 11 bases fit TRBD1. Germline CDR1 is SGHNT and CDR2 is YYREEE (reference sequence). Trimming cost V 3 bases and J 0 bases; bases outside gene matches: 11. CDR3 length: 19 amino acids. CDR3 sequence reads: CASSSPGQGGYLAKNIQYF. The CDR3 bases are TGTGCCAGCAGCTCCCCGGGACAGGGGGGATATTTAGCCAAAAACATTCAGTACTTC.

The chain employs TRBV6-1 and TRBJ2-2; TRBD2 might be the D (5 bases). The germline gives CDR1 MNHNS, CDR2 SASEGT. The CDR3 has 13 amino acids. With 6 bases removed from V and 0 bases from J, the gap between germline ends came to 5 bases. The CDR3 DNA reads as TGTGCCAGCAGGCGGGCGAACACCGGGGAGCTGTTTTTT. Its translation is CASRRANTGELFF.

The V and J genes are TRBV6-6 and TRBJ2-1; TRBD1 is a possible D gene (5 bases). V lost 2 bases and J lost 10, with 9 bases in between. This CDR3 is built from 12 residues. Germline V gene sequence: CDR1 MNHNY, CDR2 SVGAGI (reference sequence). DNA of the CDR3: TGTGCCAGCAGTTACGGGGCGATCGAGCAGTTCTTC. It translates to CASSYGAIEQFF.

The chain recombines TRBV29-1 with TRBJ1-2, with no clear D. Germline loops: CDR1 SQVTM, CDR2 ANQGSEA. The V and J ends lost 4 bases and 10 bases respectively, with 4 bases between them. This CDR3 comprises 8 residues. CDR3 sequence reads: CSVGFYTF. The CDR3 region has the DNA TGCAGCGTTGGTTTCTACACCTTC.

This clonotype was counted many times. CDR3 bases: TGTGCCAGCAGCTCCCTCGGGGGCTCAGCGGATGAGCAGTTCTTC. Its translation is CASSSLGGSADEQFF. The V gene is TRBV7-8, the J gene TRBJ2-1; the D gene could be TRBD1 or TRBD2 (6 bases each). V lost 4 bases to trimming and J lost 8 bases, with 18 bases between them. The CDR3 contains 15 residues. CDR1 is SGHVS, CDR2 FQNEAQ, per germline.

About this clonotype itself: Relative to the germline gene, one junction end is altered; a read error may explain this. V gene TRBV3-1 combines with J gene TRBJ2-3; TRBD1 agrees at 9 bases. This CDR3 contains 20 residues. CDR1 LGHDT and CDR2 YNNKEL come from the germline V gene (reference sequence). CDR3 protein: CASRQDPIRPKTGGVDTQYF. The CDR3 DNA reads TGTGCCAGCAGACAAGACCCCATCCGTCCGAAAACAGGGGGCGTAGATACGCAGTATTTT.

The rearrangement joins TRBV3-1 to TRBJ2-5, with TRBD2 matching 8 bases. Germline CDR1 LGHDT, CDR2 YNNKEL (reference sequence). Trimming at V came to 2 bases and at J to 1 base, leaving 3 bases not matched to a gene. CDR3 length: 15 amino acids. CDR3 nucleotide sequence: TGTGCCAGCAGCCAACAACTAGCGGCCCAAGAGACCCAGTACTTC. It is translated as CASSQQLAAQETQYF.

This clonotype showed up just a few times. The chain links TRBV10-2 to TRBJ2-1; 7 bases fit TRBD1. Per germline, CDR1 WSHSY and CDR2 SAAADI. V gave up 7 bases and J gave up 4 bases; unmatched junction bases: 4. There are 13 residues in the CDR3. The CDR3 is CASTPDRYNEQFF. The CDR3, as DNA: TGCGCCAGCACTCCGGACAGGTACAATGAGCAGTTCTTC.

This clonotype is medium-sized by share. The chain has TRBV7-9 and TRBJ1-5; TRBD1 agrees at 8 bases. Losses at the gene ends were 0 bases for V and 4 bases for J; bases not matched to a gene: 5. CDR3 length: 16 residues. Per germline, CDR1 SEHNR and CDR2 FQNEAQ (reference sequence). The DNA of the CDR3 is TGTGCCAGCAGCTTAGCGACAGGGGCGGAAAATCAGCCCCAGCATTTT. Translating gives CASSLATGAENQPQHF.

In its sample, this clonotype was seen many times. V gene TRBV12-3 or TRBV12-4 combines with J gene TRBJ2-1; TRBD2 matches 13 bases. The CDR3 sequence is 21 residues long. V lost 3 bases to trimming and J lost 3 bases; unmatched junction nucleotides: 17. For the CDR3, the DNA is TGTGCCAGCAGTTTCAAAGGACTAGCGGGAGACTGGGGGGCCGGCTACAATGAGCAGTTCTTC. It yields the protein CASSFKGLAGDWGAGYNEQFF.

This clonotype was seen only a few times. The gene calls are TRBV9 and TRBJ1-2; maybe TRBD1 (6 bases). The CDR3 is 13 residues long. CDR1 and CDR2 (germline): SGDLS, YYNGEE. The V and J ends lost 2 bases and 7 bases respectively, with 12 bases between them. The DNA for the CDR3 is TGTGCCAGCAGCGTCGATTCAGGGGTTGGCTACACCTTC. Encoded protein: CASSVDSGVGYTF.

This clonotype came up many times. The rearrangement links TRBV6-2 or TRBV6-3 to TRBJ2-3; D uncertain. This CDR3 is built from 12 residues. Deletions cut 5 bases from V and 3 bases from J, with 6 bases between. CDR1 and CDR2 (germline): MNHEY, SVGEGT. This CDR3 reads CASSPRTDTQYF. In nucleotides, the CDR3 is TGTGCCAGCAGTCCACGTACAGATACGCAGTATTTT.

There are many counts of this clonotype. The junction departs from the called germline gene at one end, perhaps through a read error. The rearrangement links TRBV11-2 to TRBJ2-3; 13 bases are shared with TRBD2. Per the germline V gene, CDR1 is SGHAT and CDR2 is FQNNGV. The CDR3 runs to 18 residues. The CDR3 is CASSLLGWTSGGVDTQCF. In nucleotides, the CDR3 is TGTGCCAGCAGCTTACTCGGATGGACTAGCGGGGGAGTTGATACGCAGTGTTTT.

V is TRBV24-1 and J is TRBJ1-1; TRBD1 aligns across 7 bases. The CDR3 is 13 amino acids. V lost 1 base, J lost 10 bases, and 5 bases stayed unmatched. Germline V gene data show CDR1 as KGHDR and CDR2 as SFDVKD. CDR3 residues: CATSDLKTGRAFF. The CDR3 coding sequence is TGTGCCACCAGTGATTTAAAGACAGGGAGAGCTTTCTTT.

This clonotype has a handful of counts. The chain combines TRBV19 with TRBJ2-2; D is ambiguous. The germline V gene encodes CDR1 LNHDA and CDR2 SQIVND (reference sequence). This CDR3 is 14 amino acids long. V lost 3 bases to trimming and J lost 6 bases, with 11 bases between them. In DNA form, the CDR3 reads TGTGCCAGTAGTATTGGGCCCAACCCCGGGGAGCTGTTTTTT. This sequence encodes CASSIGPNPGELFF.

This clonotype was seen only a few times. The rearrangement joins TRBV5-5 to TRBJ1-1; D is unclear. Trimming shortened V by 0 bases and J by 1 base, and 10 bases separated the two germline ends. The CDR3 has 15 amino acids. Looked up from germline, CDR1 is SGHKS and CDR2 is YYEKEE (reference sequence). DNA for the CDR3: TGTGCCAGCAGCTTGGTATTACAGACGAACACTGAAGCTTTCTTT. It is translated as CASSLVLQTNTEAFF.

Many counts were recorded for this clonotype. V and J are TRBV6-5 and TRBJ2-1; D uncertain. Germline CDR1 is MNHEY and CDR2 is SVGAGI. CDR3 size: 16 residues. V was clipped by 0 bases and J by 2 bases, with 11 bases between them. CDR3 loop: CASSYSSRNPYNEQFF. Here the CDR3 DNA reads TGTGCCAGCAGTTACTCGAGTCGAAACCCCTACAATGAGCAGTTCTTC.

The chain links TRBV6-6 to TRBJ1-6; D not certain. Germline V gene sequence: CDR1 MNHNY, CDR2 SVGAGI (reference sequence). Trimming took 0 bases from V and 6 from J, leaving 9 bases between them. The length of the CDR3 is 15 residues. The CDR3 spells CASSYSLSLNSPLHF. The CDR3, as DNA: TGTGCCAGCAGTTACTCGCTCAGTCTTAATTCACCCCTCCACTTT.

V is TRBV20-1 and J is TRBJ2-2; tentatively, D is TRBD1 (6 bases). Germline V gene sequence: CDR1 DFQATT, CDR2 SNEGSKA (reference sequence). Trimming pared 2 bases from V and 4 bases from J, leaving 8 bases between. CDR3 size: 13 residues. CDR3 sequence (DNA): TGCAGTGCTAGATGGGGGCTCACCGGGGAGCTGTTTTTT. Translation gives CSARWGLTGELFF.